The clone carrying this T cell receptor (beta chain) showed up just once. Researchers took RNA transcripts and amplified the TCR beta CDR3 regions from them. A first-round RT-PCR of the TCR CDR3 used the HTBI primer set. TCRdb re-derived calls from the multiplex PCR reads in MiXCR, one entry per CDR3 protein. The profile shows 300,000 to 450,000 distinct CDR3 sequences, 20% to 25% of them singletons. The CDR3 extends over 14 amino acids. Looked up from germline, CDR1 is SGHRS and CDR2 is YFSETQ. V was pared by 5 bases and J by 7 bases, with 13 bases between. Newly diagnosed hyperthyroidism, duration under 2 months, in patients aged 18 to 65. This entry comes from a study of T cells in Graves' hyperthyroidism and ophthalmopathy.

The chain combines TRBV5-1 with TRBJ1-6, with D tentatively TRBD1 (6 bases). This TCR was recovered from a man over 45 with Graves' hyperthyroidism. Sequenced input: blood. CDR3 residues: CASRYRESNSPLHF. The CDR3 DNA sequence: TGCGCCAGCAGATACAGGGAAAGCAATTCACCCCTCCACTTT.